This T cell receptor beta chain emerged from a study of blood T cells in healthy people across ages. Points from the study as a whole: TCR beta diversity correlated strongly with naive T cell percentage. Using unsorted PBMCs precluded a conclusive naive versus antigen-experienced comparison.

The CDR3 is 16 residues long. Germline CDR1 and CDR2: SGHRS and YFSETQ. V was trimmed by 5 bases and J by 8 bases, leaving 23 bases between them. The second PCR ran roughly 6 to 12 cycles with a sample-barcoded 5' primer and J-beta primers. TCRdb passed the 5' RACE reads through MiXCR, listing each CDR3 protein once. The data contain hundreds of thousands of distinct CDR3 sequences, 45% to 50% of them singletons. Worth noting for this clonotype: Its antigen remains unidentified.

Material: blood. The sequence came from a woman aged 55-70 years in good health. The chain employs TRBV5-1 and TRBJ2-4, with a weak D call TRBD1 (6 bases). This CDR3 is CASRLIFRDKRDIQYF. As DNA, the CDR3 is TGCGCCAGCAGACTAATCTTCCGGGACAAGCGCGACATTCAGTACTTC.